These T cell receptor beta chains were read from a single sample in a study of T cell responses to AZD1222 COVID-19 vaccine. Measured with immunoSEQ multiplex PCR; TCRdb has only the in-frame clones, and not every one. The sample consists of about 110,000 clones, approximately 90% of them appearing once. The sequenced sample was peripheral blood, obtained on day 0 of MenACWY control vaccination. The receptors stem from an adult in good health. Each CDR3 is given with its conserved first and last residue. Each record gives: J gene, V gene, D gene, CDR3 DNA, CDR3 protein. A D gene is named only where the DNA matches it firmly.

>TRBJ2-2|TRBV5-4|.
TGTGCCAGCAGCTTGGTCGGGCGCGGGGCCGGGGAGCTGTTTTTT
CASSLVGRGAGELFF
>TRBJ2-4|TRBV5-1|.
TGCGCCAGCAGCTTGACAGGGACTAAGGAAAACATTCAGTACTTC
CASSLTGTKENIQYF
>TRBJ1-6|TRBV11-3|.
TGTGCCAGCAGGCCGCGGGCACTTAGCTCCTATAATTCACCCCTCCACTTT
CASRPRALSSYNSPLHF
>TRBJ1-1|TRBV5-1|.
TGCGCCAGCAGCTTGTCGAACACTGAAGCTTTCTTT
CASSLSNTEAFF
>TRBJ2-7|TRBV14|TRBD1
TGTGCCAGCAGACTACAGGGGACCTACGAGCAGTACTTC
CASRLQGTYEQYF
>TRBJ1-1|TRBV7-8|.
TGTGCCAGCAGCTTAGAGGGTCCCCTTGACAGGGAAGCTTTCTTT
CASSLEGPLDREAFF
>TRBJ1-2|TRBV5-1|.
TGCGCCAGCAGCCTGTCCCCCGGACAGAACTATGGCTACACCTTC
CASSLSPGQNYGYTF
>TRBJ2-7|TRBV6-5|TRBD1
TGTGCCAGCAGTTGGGGACAGGGGGCGTACGAGCAGTACTTC
CASSWGQGAYEQYF
>TRBJ2-5|TRBV10-3|.
TGTGCCATCAGTGGGCAGGACCAAGAGACCCAGTACTTC
CAISGQDQETQYF
>TRBJ1-1|TRBV9|.
TGTGCCAGCAGCCGCGACAGACTGAACACTGAAGCTTTCTTT
CASSRDRLNTEAFF